The clone carrying this T cell receptor (beta chain) has just a few counts. Its antigen remains unidentified. V was cut by 8 bases and J by 1 base, with 8 bases left in between. CDR1 and CDR2 from the germline V gene are SQVTM and ANQGSEA. The CDR3 is made up of 11 amino acids. The data are from a study of T-cell memory formation after mild COVID-19. Study findings and constraints: Clones contracting day 15 to 85 were balanced CD4/CD8; later expanders leaned CD4+.

TCRdb processed the 5' RACE reads anew with MiXCR; each CDR3 protein has one entry. The data contain under 700,000 distinct CDR3 sequences, over 20% of them seen just once; the ten biggest clones take up roughly an eighth. This chain joins TRBV29-1 and TRBJ1-1, with D maybe TRBD1 (5 bases). The receptor was derived from an adult woman who had mild COVID-19 (a few samples of this study predate the infection). Cell type and time point are not known. Sample: PBMCs or a T cell subset sorted from them (not recorded which). CDR3 region: CSSDRNTEAFF. DNA for the CDR3: TGCAGCTCCGACAGGAACACTGAAGCTTTCTTT.